This TCR beta chain is drawn from a study of human T cells and chemical hapten exposure. TCRdb re-called the 5' RACE reads with MiXCR, one entry per CDR3 protein. The table lists roughly 81,000 distinct CDR3 sequences, more than 15% of them singletons. This clonotype was counted only a few times. Sequencing started from total RNA isolated from unfractionated whole blood. The CDR3 covers 17 residues. V was pared by 2 bases and J by 2 bases, with 8 bases of the junction left unmatched. Germline assignment: CDR1 MNHEY and CDR2 SVGEGT. This chain joins TRBV6-2 or TRBV6-3 and TRBJ2-2; 7 bases are shared with TRBD1. The TCR originated in a female donor in good health. The CDR3 bases are TGTGCCAGCAGTTACGGTCCGGGACAGTCAAACACCGGGGAGCTGTTTTTT. This gives the protein CASSYGPGQSNTGELFF.